The rows below give T cell receptor beta chains drawn from one sample of a study of regulatory dendritic cells for organ transplantation. Method: immunoSEQ multiplex PCR; TCRdb's copy keeps in-frame clones and lacks some. The sample comprises over 9,000 clones, roughly two thirds of which are singletons, and approximately 20% rests with the top ten. The source material was memory CD8+ T cells from blood. Receptors were obtained from a human donor in good health. CDR3s include the opening cysteine and the closing phenylalanine or tryptophan. Fields, in order: D gene, V gene, clone size, CDR3 length, J gene, CDR3 protein, CDR3 DNA. A D gene is named only where the DNA matches it firmly. Rows may omit the clone size; those that give it use once, few, many or a size class.

d_call: -; v_call: TRBV9; clone_size: -; cdr3_length: 17; j_call: TRBJ1-2; cdr3_aa: CASSEDTGPNPRDGYTF; cdr3_nt: TGTGCCAGCAGCGAGGACACAGGGCCAAATCCCAGGGATGGCTACACCTTC
d_call: -; v_call: TRBV6-5; clone_size: few; cdr3_length: 12; j_call: TRBJ1-2; cdr3_aa: CASGGRTYGYTF; cdr3_nt: TGTGCCAGCGGGGGCAGGACGTATGGCTACACCTTC
d_call: -; v_call: TRBV7-9; clone_size: -; cdr3_length: 18; j_call: TRBJ1-3; cdr3_aa: CASSHTLKQRASGNTIYF; cdr3_nt: TGTGCCAGCAGCCATACCCTTAAACAGAGGGCGTCTGGAAACACCATATATTTT
d_call: -; v_call: TRBV9; clone_size: -; cdr3_length: 15; j_call: TRBJ2-3; cdr3_aa: CASSLGLIGADTQYF; cdr3_nt: TGTGCCAGCAGCCTCGGACTAATAGGGGCAGATACGCAGTATTTT
d_call: -; v_call: TRBV5-1; clone_size: -; cdr3_length: 17; j_call: TRBJ1-1; cdr3_aa: CASSLLGPSSMNTEAFF; cdr3_nt: TGCGCCAGCAGCTTGTTAGGACCCTCTAGCATGAACACTGAAGCTTTCTTT
d_call: TRBD1; v_call: TRBV19; clone_size: -; cdr3_length: 14; j_call: TRBJ1-4; cdr3_aa: CASNLRDRDEKLFF; cdr3_nt: TGTGCCAGTAATCTCCGGGACAGGGATGAAAAACTGTTTTTT
d_call: TRBD1; v_call: TRBV6-1; clone_size: -; cdr3_length: 15; j_call: TRBJ2-1; cdr3_aa: CASSEELGQYNEQFF; cdr3_nt: TGTGCCAGCAGTGAAGAGTTGGGACAGTACAATGAGCAGTTCTTC
d_call: -; v_call: TRBV28; clone_size: -; cdr3_length: 16; j_call: TRBJ2-3; cdr3_aa: CASSPRTSRTSDTQYF; cdr3_nt: TGTGCCAGCAGTCCTCGGACAAGCCGAACTTCAGATACGCAGTATTTT
d_call: -; v_call: TRBV4-3; clone_size: -; cdr3_length: 14; j_call: TRBJ1-4; cdr3_aa: CASSQEAEVRKLFF; cdr3_nt: TGCGCCAGCAGCCAAGAAGCAGAAGTCCGAAAACTGTTTTTT
d_call: -; v_call: TRBV28; clone_size: -; cdr3_length: 13; j_call: TRBJ1-4; cdr3_aa: CASRVGPREKLFF; cdr3_nt: TGTGCCAGCAGAGTTGGGCCCCGTGAAAAACTGTTTTTT
d_call: TRBD2; v_call: TRBV10-3; clone_size: -; cdr3_length: 17; j_call: TRBJ2-7; cdr3_aa: CAISHLGVAGGPYEQYF; cdr3_nt: TGTGCCATCAGTCACCTCGGGGTAGCGGGAGGCCCCTACGAGCAGTACTTC
d_call: -; v_call: TRBV27; clone_size: -; cdr3_length: 14; j_call: TRBJ2-7; cdr3_aa: CASSFGPGIYEQYF; cdr3_nt: TGTGCCAGCAGTTTCGGGCCAGGTATCTACGAGCAGTACTTC
d_call: -; v_call: TRBV28; clone_size: few; cdr3_length: 12; j_call: TRBJ1-5; cdr3_aa: CASSPPRGPQHF; cdr3_nt: TGTGCCAGCAGCCCCCCGCGGGGGCCCCAGCATTTT
d_call: -; v_call: TRBV28; clone_size: once; cdr3_length: 14; j_call: TRBJ2-7; cdr3_aa: CASRAMDGSYEQYF; cdr3_nt: TGTGCCAGCAGGGCCATGGACGGTTCCTACGAGCAGTACTTC
d_call: -; v_call: TRBV15; clone_size: few; cdr3_length: 15; j_call: TRBJ2-1; cdr3_aa: CATSRDRGGYNEQFF; cdr3_nt: TGTGCCACCAGCAGAGATCGTGGGGGGTACAATGAGCAGTTCTTC
d_call: TRBD2; v_call: TRBV28; clone_size: -; cdr3_length: 16; j_call: TRBJ2-2; cdr3_aa: CASNSELAGDFQRPFF; cdr3_nt: TGTGCCAGCAACTCGGAACTAGCGGGGGACTTTCAGCGACCGTTTTTT
d_call: -; v_call: TRBV27; clone_size: once; cdr3_length: 18; j_call: TRBJ1-2; cdr3_aa: CASSFGRPHRNANYGYTF; cdr3_nt: TGTGCCAGCAGTTTTGGGAGGCCTCACAGGAACGCCAACTATGGCTACACCTTC
d_call: TRBD2; v_call: TRBV15; clone_size: few; cdr3_length: 16; j_call: TRBJ2-5; cdr3_aa: CATSRDGLAGEETQYF; cdr3_nt: TGTGCCACCAGCAGAGACGGACTAGCGGGGGAAGAGACCCAGTACTTC
d_call: TRBD1; v_call: TRBV28; clone_size: -; cdr3_length: 16; j_call: TRBJ1-1; cdr3_aa: CASSHTLRGLVTEAFF; cdr3_nt: TGTGCCAGCAGCCACACCCTCAGGGGGCTCGTAACTGAAGCTTTCTTT
d_call: -; v_call: TRBV19; clone_size: -; cdr3_length: 12; j_call: TRBJ1-1; cdr3_aa: CASSPSGDEAFF; cdr3_nt: TGTGCCAGTAGTCCGTCGGGAGATGAAGCTTTCTTT
d_call: -; v_call: TRBV7-8; clone_size: -; cdr3_length: 15; j_call: TRBJ2-7; cdr3_aa: CASSSYLGAADEQYF; cdr3_nt: TGTGCCAGCAGCTCATATCTGGGGGCCGCTGACGAGCAGTACTTC
d_call: -; v_call: TRBV4-2; clone_size: -; cdr3_length: 14; j_call: TRBJ1-2; cdr3_aa: CASSQIDGNYGYTF; cdr3_nt: TGTGCCAGCAGCCAAATCGACGGTAACTATGGCTACACCTTC